This TCR beta chain was captured by sequencing in a study of blood T cell dynamics during melanoma immunotherapy. Study context: Patients with metastatic melanoma got pembrolizumab or nivolumab-ipilimumab as first-line care. Study outcomes and limitations: Whether repertoire-driving clones were melanoma-specific could not be determined. PBMC repertoires of eventual disease-control patients split at W3 into clonality or diversity gains.

TCRdb's table, derived via immunoSEQ multiplex PCR, lists solely in-frame clones and lacks some. The table lists 14,000 to 15,000 clones, around nine tenths of them singletons, with about 8% in the top ten. Notes on this clone: The antigen remains undetermined.

Specified time point: week 3, after first cycle of checkpoint inhibitor. Response was assessed by RECIST 1.1 at 12 weeks, except a couple of rapid progressors. Sequencing used blood, obtained from a patient treated with checkpoint blockade. The clonotype was recovered from a human donor with melanoma.

The CDR3 nucleotides read TGTGCCAGCAGTTTCGGACTAGCGGGAGAGGAGACCCAGTACTTC. Protein: CASSFGLAGEETQYF. The chain carries TRBV28 and TRBJ2-5; 13 positions agree with TRBD2. J gave up 5 bases and V 3 bases, and 3 bases lay outside the gene matches. Germline V gene lookup returns CDR1 MDHEN and CDR2 SYDVKM. The CDR3 spans 15 residues.